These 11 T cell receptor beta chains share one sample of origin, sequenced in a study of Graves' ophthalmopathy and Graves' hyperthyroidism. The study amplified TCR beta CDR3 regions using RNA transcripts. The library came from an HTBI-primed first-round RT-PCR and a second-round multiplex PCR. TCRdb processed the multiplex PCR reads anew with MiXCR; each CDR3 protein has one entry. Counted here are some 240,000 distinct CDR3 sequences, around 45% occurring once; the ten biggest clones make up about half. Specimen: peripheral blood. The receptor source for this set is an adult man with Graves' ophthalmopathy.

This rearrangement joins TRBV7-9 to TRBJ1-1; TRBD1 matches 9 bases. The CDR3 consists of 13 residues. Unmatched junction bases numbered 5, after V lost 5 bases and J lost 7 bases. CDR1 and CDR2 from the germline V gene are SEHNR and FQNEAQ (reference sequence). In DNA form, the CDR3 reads TGTGCCAGCAGCACCACAGGGGGCGATGAAGCTTTCTTT. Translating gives CASSTTGGDEAFF.

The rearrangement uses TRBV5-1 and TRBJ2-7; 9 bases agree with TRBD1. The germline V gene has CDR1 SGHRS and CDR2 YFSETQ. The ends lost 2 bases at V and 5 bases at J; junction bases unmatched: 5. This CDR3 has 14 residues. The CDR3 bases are TGCGCCAGCAGCTTTACAGGGGGCCAAGACGAGCAGTACTTC. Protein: CASSFTGGQDEQYF.

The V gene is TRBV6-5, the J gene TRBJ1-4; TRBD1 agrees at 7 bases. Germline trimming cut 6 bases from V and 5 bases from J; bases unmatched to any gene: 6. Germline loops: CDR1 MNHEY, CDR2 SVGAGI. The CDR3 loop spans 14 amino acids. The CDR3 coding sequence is TGTGCCAGCAGCTTGACAGGGATGAATGAAAAACTGTTTTTT. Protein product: CASSLTGMNEKLFF.

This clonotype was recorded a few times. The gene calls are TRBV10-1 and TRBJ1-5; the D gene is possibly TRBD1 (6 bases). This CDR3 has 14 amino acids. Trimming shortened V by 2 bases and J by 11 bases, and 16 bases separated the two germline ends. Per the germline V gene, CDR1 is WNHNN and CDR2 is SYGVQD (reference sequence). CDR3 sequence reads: CASSEAGAGETQHF. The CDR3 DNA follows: TGCGCCAGCAGTGAGGCAGGGGCCGGAGAGACCCAGCATTTT.

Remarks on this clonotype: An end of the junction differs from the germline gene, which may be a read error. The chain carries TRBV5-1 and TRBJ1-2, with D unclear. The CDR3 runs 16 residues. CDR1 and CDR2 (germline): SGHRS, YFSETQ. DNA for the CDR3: TGTGCCAGCAGTTACTCGAGTGCGAGGCAGGAGGGCGGCTACACCTTC. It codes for CASSYSSARQEGGYTF.

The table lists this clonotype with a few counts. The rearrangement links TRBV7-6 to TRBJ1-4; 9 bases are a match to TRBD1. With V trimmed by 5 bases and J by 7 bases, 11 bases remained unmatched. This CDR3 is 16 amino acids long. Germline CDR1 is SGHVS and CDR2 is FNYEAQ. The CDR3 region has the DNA TGTGCCAGCAGCGCTTCCGGGACAGGGAAGGGTGAAAAACTGTTTTTT. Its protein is CASSASGTGKGEKLFF.

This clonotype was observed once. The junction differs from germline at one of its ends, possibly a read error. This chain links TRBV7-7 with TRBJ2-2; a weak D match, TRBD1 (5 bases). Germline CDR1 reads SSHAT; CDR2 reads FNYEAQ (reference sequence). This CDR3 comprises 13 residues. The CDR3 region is CASSLGANGELFF. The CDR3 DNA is TGTGCTAGCAGCTTAGGGGCCAACGGGGAGCTGTTTTTT.

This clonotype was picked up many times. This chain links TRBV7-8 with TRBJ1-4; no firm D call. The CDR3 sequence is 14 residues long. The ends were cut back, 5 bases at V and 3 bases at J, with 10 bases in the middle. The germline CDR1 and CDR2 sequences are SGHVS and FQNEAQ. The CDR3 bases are TGTGCCAGCAGCGTCGGGCGGGCTAATGAAAAACTGTTTTTT. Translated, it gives CASSVGRANEKLFF.

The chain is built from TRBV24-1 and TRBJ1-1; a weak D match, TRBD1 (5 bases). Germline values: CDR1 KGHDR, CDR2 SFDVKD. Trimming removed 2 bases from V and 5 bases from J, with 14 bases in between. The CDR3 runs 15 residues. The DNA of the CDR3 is TGTGCCACCAGTGATTCGAGGGGCGCGGAGACTGAAGCTTTCTTT. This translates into CATSDSRGAETEAFF.

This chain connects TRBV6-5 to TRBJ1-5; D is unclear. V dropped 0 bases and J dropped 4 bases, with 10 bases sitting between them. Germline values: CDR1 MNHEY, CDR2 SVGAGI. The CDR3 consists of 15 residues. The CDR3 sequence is CASSYSRVGNQPQHF. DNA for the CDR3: TGTGCCAGCAGTTACTCACGGGTGGGTAATCAGCCCCAGCATTTT.

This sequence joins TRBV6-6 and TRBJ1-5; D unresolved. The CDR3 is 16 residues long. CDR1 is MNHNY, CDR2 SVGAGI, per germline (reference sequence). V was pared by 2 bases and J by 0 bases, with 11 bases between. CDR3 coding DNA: TGTGCCAGCAGTTACCCCGGGAGCGGTAGCAATCAGCCCCAGCATTTT. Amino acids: CASSYPGSGSNQPQHF.